The 22 T cell receptor beta chains reported below all come from one sample, sequenced in a study of blood T cell repertoires in COVID-19. Measured with immunoSEQ multiplex PCR; TCRdb has only the in-frame clones, and not every one. The data contain more than 110,000 clones, 70% to 85% of them singletons. Sequenced: peripheral blood. The receptors shown here come from a woman at least 80 years old in a cohort sampled during active or convalescent COVID-19.

The V and J genes are TRBV5-4 and TRBJ1-2, with a possible D match to TRBD1 (6 bases). Germline V gene data show CDR1 as SGHNT and CDR2 as YYREEE (reference sequence). Deletions cut 4 bases from V and 2 bases from J, with 9 bases between. The CDR3 has 13 residues. CDR3: CASSDGTNYGYTF. The CDR3 DNA follows: TGTGCCAGCAGCGACGGGACAAACTATGGCTACACCTTC.

V is TRBV7-2 and J is TRBJ1-5; tentatively, D is TRBD1 (5 bases). Germline CDR1 reads SGHTA; CDR2 reads FQGNSA. The CDR3 extends over 14 amino acids. Trimming stripped 2 bases from V and 7 bases from J, with 12 bases between. CDR3 coding DNA: TGTGCCAGCAGCTTACCGGGGGTAGGCCAGCCCCAGCATTTT. Its translation is CASSLPGVGQPQHF.

The DNA for the CDR3 is TGTGCCAGCAGCGTAGGAGGCCCATCTAACTATGGCTACACCTTC. Protein: CASSVGGPSNYGYTF. The chain recombines TRBV9 with TRBJ1-2, with unresolved D. Germline CDR1 reads SGDLS; CDR2 reads YYNGEE. This CDR3 spans 15 amino acids. V was cut by 0 bases and J by 0 bases, with 9 bases left in between. Supplemented by reference TRBV9 and TRBJ1-2, the full variable domain reads DSGVTQTPKHLITATGQRVTLRCSPRSGDLSVYWYQQSLDQGLQFLIQYYNGEERAKGNILERFSAQQFPDLHSELNLSSLELGDSALYFCASSVGGPSNYGYTFGSGTRLTVV.

V usage is TRBV2 and J usage is TRBJ1-5; a weak D match, TRBD1 (6 bases). V shed 10 bases and J shed 0 bases, with 10 bases lying between them. Germline CDR1 and CDR2: SNHLY and FYNNEI. The CDR3 runs 13 residues. The CDR3 DNA is TGTGCCAACCGGACAGATAGCAATCAGCCCCAGCATTTT. This gives the protein CANRTDSNQPQHF.

The chain is built from TRBV2 and TRBJ1-1, with a possible D match to TRBD1 (5 bases). The CDR3 loop spans 13 amino acids. The germline V gene has CDR1 SNHLY and CDR2 FYNNEI. V lost 6 bases, J lost 3 bases, and 11 bases lay in between. In nucleotides, the CDR3 is TGTGCCAGCAGCTTAAAGGGGTACACTGAAGCTTTCTTT. Translating it yields CASSLKGYTEAFF.

The chain recombines TRBV9 with TRBJ2-5; D not resolved. Germline V gene sequence: CDR1 SGDLS, CDR2 YYNGEE. V was trimmed by 1 base and J by 1 base, leaving 14 bases between them. The CDR3 consists of 16 residues. CDR3 bases: TGTGCCAGCAGCGTAACCACGGTGGGCATCCAAGAGACCCAGTACTTC. It codes for CASSVTTVGIQETQYF.

V and J are TRBV7-8 and TRBJ1-1; no definite D call. Germline V gene lookup returns CDR1 SGHVS and CDR2 FQNEAQ. This CDR3 contains 14 residues. V shed 5 bases and J shed 3 bases, with 13 bases lying between them. The CDR3 reads CASSQLGVDTEAFF. CDR3 DNA: TGTGCCAGCAGCCAACTTGGAGTGGACACTGAAGCTTTCTTT. The full variable domain, with the rest looked up from reference TRBV7-8 and TRBJ1-1, is GAGVSQSPRYKVAKRGQDVALRCDPISGHVSLFWYQQALGQGPEFLTYFQNEAQLDKSGLPSDRFFAERPEGSVSTLKIQRTQQEDSAVYLCASSQLGVDTEAFFGQGTRLTVV.

The chain has TRBV29-1 and TRBJ2-1; tentatively, D is TRBD1 (5 bases). V lost 3 bases to trimming and J lost 2 bases, with 5 bases between them. The CDR3 has 12 amino acids. Per the germline V gene, CDR1 is SQVTM and CDR2 is ANQGSEA. The CDR3 is CSVEGPYNEQFF. The CDR3 nucleotides are TGCAGCGTTGAGGGGCCCTACAATGAGCAGTTCTTC.

This clone was detected only a few times. The chain carries TRBV7-9 and TRBJ1-1; possibly TRBD1 for D (5 bases). Germline loops: CDR1 SEHNR, CDR2 FQNEAQ (reference sequence). V shed 1 base and J shed 3 bases, with 6 bases lying between them. The CDR3 runs to 13 residues. CDR3 amino acids: CASSLVTDTEAFF. CDR3 nucleotides: TGTGCCAGCAGCTTAGTGACAGACACTGAAGCTTTCTTT. Looking up the rest from reference TRBV7-9 and TRBJ1-1 gives the full variable domain: DTGVSQNPRHKITKRGQNVTFRCDPISEHNRLYWYRQTLGQGPEFLTYFQNEAQLEKSRLLSDRFSAERPKGSFSTLEIQRTEQGDSAMYLCASSLVTDTEAFFGQGTRLTVV.

The table lists this clone with a few counts. The chain couples TRBV5-5 to TRBJ2-5; 10 bases match TRBD2. Germline V lookup: CDR1 SGHKS, CDR2 YYEKEE (reference sequence). Trimming cost V 1 base and J 3 bases; bases outside gene matches: 3. The CDR3 runs 15 residues. In DNA form, the CDR3 reads TGTGCCAGCAGCTTGATCCTAGCGGGGGAAGAGACCCAGTACTTC. Translating gives CASSLILAGEETQYF.

The rearrangement joins TRBV30 to TRBJ2-5; the D is unclear. This CDR3 is 13 amino acids long. V lost 4 bases, J lost 1 base, and 10 bases lay in between. Germline CDR1 and CDR2: GTSNPN and SVGIG (reference sequence). The CDR3 spells CAWNSQSQETQYF. The CDR3 nucleotides read TGTGCCTGGAATTCACAGTCCCAAGAGACCCAGTACTTC.

The chain recombines TRBV5-1 with TRBJ2-2, with 7 bases identical to TRBD2. This CDR3 has 16 residues. Per the germline V gene, CDR1 is SGHRS and CDR2 is YFSETQ. The J segment lost 2 bases and the V segment lost 2 bases, leaving 6 bases of the junction unmatched. The DNA of the CDR3 is TGCGCCAGCAGCTTTATCGCGGGGGTCAACACCGGGGAGCTGTTTTTT. As protein: CASSFIAGVNTGELFF.

This chain connects TRBV9 to TRBJ1-2; weak D call: TRBD1 (6 bases). This CDR3 is 15 amino acids long. The germline V and J ends were trimmed by 0 bases and 5 bases, with 14 bases remaining between them. The germline gives CDR1 SGDLS, CDR2 YYNGEE. CDR3 sequence reads: CASSVATGSQYGYTF. In DNA form, the CDR3 reads TGTGCCAGCAGCGTAGCTACAGGGAGCCAATATGGCTACACCTTC.

The V call is TRBV5-4, the J call TRBJ2-3; 8 positions match TRBD2. This CDR3 has 14 amino acids. CDR1 is SGHNT and CDR2 is YYREEE in the germline V gene (reference sequence). The J segment lost 7 bases and the V segment lost 6 bases, leaving 10 bases of the junction unmatched. Here the CDR3 reads CASTYGGAANTQYF. The CDR3 nucleotides are TGTGCCAGCACCTACGGGGGGGCGGCAAATACGCAGTATTTT.

V usage is TRBV28 and J usage is TRBJ1-1, with D unclear. Germline V gene sequence: CDR1 MDHEN, CDR2 SYDVKM. V lost 5 bases, J lost 12 bases, and 16 bases lay in between. The CDR3 contains 12 residues. The chain's CDR3 is CASSTPTSQTFF. The CDR3, as DNA: TGTGCCAGCAGTACTCCGACAAGCCAAACTTTCTTT.

The V call is TRBV6-6, the J call TRBJ1-2; no firm D call. The CDR3 covers 15 residues. Germline V gene sequence: CDR1 MNHNY, CDR2 SVGAGI (reference sequence). V was trimmed by 7 bases and J by 8 bases, leaving 23 bases between them. The CDR3 coding sequence is TGTGCCAGCATCCCTTCCGGGGTTTCTGTAGTGGGCTACACCTTC. Its translation: CASIPSGVSVVGYTF.

The chain is built from TRBV18 and TRBJ1-1; D uncertain. Trimming took 4 bases from V and 3 from J, leaving 12 bases between them. The CDR3 is made up of 14 amino acids. Germline loops: CDR1 KGHSH, CDR2 LQKENI. This chain's CDR3 is CASSLVSGDTEAFF. DNA for the CDR3: TGTGCCAGCTCACTTGTTTCCGGGGACACTGAAGCTTTCTTT.

This clone is a singleton in its sample. The chain links TRBV3-1 (or the pseudogene TRBV3-2) to TRBJ2-1; perhaps TRBD1 as D (6 bases). V was shortened by 4 bases and J by 8 bases, with 18 bases between the two germline ends. Germline assignment: CDR1 LGHDT and CDR2 YNNKEL (reference sequence). CDR3 length: 15 residues. The DNA of the CDR3 is TGTGCCAGCAGCCCCAGGACAGCGTTGGCCGATGAGCAGTTCTTC. Its translation: CASSPRTALADEQFF.

The chain employs TRBV5-1 and TRBJ2-5; TRBD1 aligns across 9 bases. Germline CDR1 reads SGHRS; CDR2 reads YFSETQ. CDR3 length: 14 amino acids. Trimming cost V 4 bases and J 5 bases; bases outside gene matches: 6. CDR3 sequence (DNA): TGCGCCAGCAGCATGGGACAGGGATTGGAGACCCAGTACTTC. Its protein product is CASSMGQGLETQYF.

The chain employs TRBV2 and TRBJ1-1, with TRBD1 matching over 7 bases. V lost 6 bases to trimming and J lost 1 base; unmatched junction nucleotides: 5. This CDR3 is 14 amino acids long. CDR1 is SNHLY and CDR2 is FYNNEI in the germline V gene. CDR3 amino acids: CASREGQRNTEAFF. In nucleotides, the CDR3 is TGTGCCAGCAGGGAGGGACAGCGGAACACTGAAGCTTTCTTT.

This clone occurred once. J is TRBJ2-3 and V is TRBV5-6; 9 bases line up with TRBD2. The CDR3 is 17 amino acids. CDR1 SGHDT and CDR2 YYEEEE come from the germline V gene. Trimming cost V 4 bases and J 0 bases; bases outside gene matches: 9. CDR3 DNA: TGTGCCAGCAGCCTCGGCGGGGGGGCCTGGAGCACAGATACGCAGTATTTT. This codes for CASSLGGGAWSTDTQYF.

This rearrangement joins TRBV11-3 to TRBJ1-3, with 8 bases that match TRBD1. The length of the CDR3 is 13 residues. Per germline, CDR1 SGHNT and CDR2 YENEEA. Germline trimming cut 5 bases from V and 3 bases from J; bases unmatched to any gene: 0. The CDR3 loop reads CASSGTGGNTIYF. The CDR3, as DNA: TGTGCCAGCAGCGGGACAGGTGGAAACACCATATATTTT.